Presented here are 18 T cell receptor beta chains from one specimen sequenced in a study of early T cells in non-severe SARS-CoV-2 infection (dated by TCRdb to the early 2020s). Receptor libraries were prepared by 5' RACE. The data were produced on a NextSeq 500. TCRdb reprocessing: public reads trimmed at Q25 with fastp, clones called with MiXCR, in-frame beta chains kept. CDR3 protein sequences are deduplicated, and each keeps its most common genes and DNA. The sample data list tens of thousands of distinct CDR3 sequences, and about 15% of these were observed just once. The ten most abundant clones make up 5.5% to 7% of the sample. The sample comprised whole blood. The receptor source for this set is an adult who was a healthcare worker with PCR-confirmed SARS-CoV-2 infection or an uninfected control (not recorded which).

This sequence joins TRBV28 and TRBJ2-1; no clear D. V lost 2 bases to trimming and J lost 0 bases, with 8 bases between them. This CDR3 region has 15 residues. Germline V lookup: CDR1 MDHEN, CDR2 SYDVKM. DNA for the CDR3: TGTGCCAGCAGTTTAGGCGGTACCTCCTACAATGAGCAGTTCTTC. Translated, it gives CASSLGGTSYNEQFF. The variable domain in full, completed from reference TRBV28 and TRBJ2-1, reads DVKVTQSSRYLVKRTGEKVFLECVQDMDHENMFWYRQDPGLGLRLIYFSYDVKMKEKGDIPEGYSVSREKKERFSLILESASTNQTSMYLCASSLGGTSYNEQFFGPGTRLTVL.

This clonotype came up a few times. The chain uses TRBV14 and TRBJ2-7; tentative D call: TRBD1 (6 bases). Germline V CDR1 and CDR2: SGHDN, FVKESK. CDR3 length: 13 residues. With 1 base removed from V and 3 bases from J, the gap between germline ends came to 7 bases. CDR3 loop: CASSQAGVYEQYF. CDR3 nucleotide sequence: TGTGCCAGCAGCCAAGCAGGGGTCTACGAGCAGTACTTC.

This clonotype was detected a few times. V gene TRBV6-5 combines with J gene TRBJ1-1, with a possible D match to TRBD1 (5 bases). Deletions cut 4 bases from V and 5 bases from J, with 14 bases between. Germline CDR1 MNHEY, CDR2 SVGAGI. The CDR3 loop spans 14 amino acids. The chain's CDR3 is CASSSTGRGTEAFF. In nucleotides, the CDR3 is TGTGCCAGCAGTTCCACGGGACGTGGAACTGAAGCTTTCTTT.

The chain uses TRBV11-2 and TRBJ2-1; no clear D. Germline V gives CDR1 SGHAT, CDR2 FQNNGV. There are 14 residues in the CDR3. Trimming removed 3 bases from V and 6 bases from J, with 12 bases in between. The CDR3, as DNA: TGTGCCAGCAGCTTGGAGCGCTCGGGCAATGAGCAGTTCTTC. Translating it yields CASSLERSGNEQFF.

The CDR3 sequence: CASSQPGLQETQYF. The CDR3 nucleotides read TGTGCCAGCAGCCAGCCGGGACTGCAAGAGACCCAGTACTTC. The V call is TRBV3-1, the J call TRBJ2-5, with D possibly TRBD2 on 6 matching bases. The germline V gene has CDR1 LGHDT and CDR2 YNNKEL (reference sequence). The V gene lost 3 bases and the J gene lost 2 bases, with 10 bases spanning the gap. This CDR3 is built from 14 residues.

This clonotype was seen only a few times. The gene calls are TRBV2 and TRBJ2-3, with 7 nucleotides matching TRBD1. Trimming cost V 6 bases and J 5 bases; bases outside gene matches: 8. CDR3 size: 14 residues. Germline CDR1 reads SNHLY; CDR2 reads FYNNEI. The CDR3 DNA reads as TGTGCCAGCAGGTTCCAGGGGGTCGGAGATACGCAGTATTTT. Translated, it gives CASRFQGVGDTQYF.

The chain has TRBV20-1 and TRBJ1-2; no clear D gene. The CDR3 is 13 residues long. V lost 3 bases, J lost 0 bases, and 8 bases lay in between. Germline-derived CDR1 and CDR2 are DFQATT and SNEGSKA (reference sequence). CDR3 DNA: TGCAGTGCTAGTCCCCTCGCTAACTATGGCTACACCTTC. As protein: CSASPLANYGYTF.

V and J are TRBV29-1 and TRBJ2-3; 7 bases map to TRBD1. This CDR3 has 12 residues. Germline lookup yields CDR1 SQVTM and CDR2 ANQGSEA. The ends lost 6 bases at V and 5 bases at J; junction bases unmatched: 5. CDR3 bases: TGCAGCGTCAAGGGGGCGGGAGATACGCAGTATTTT. This translates into CSVKGAGDTQYF.

This clonotype was picked up a small number of times. This chain links TRBV7-8 with TRBJ1-4; D call uncertain. The germline CDR1 and CDR2 sequences are SGHVS and FQNEAQ. CDR3 size: 13 residues. Trimming removed 3 bases from V and 8 bases from J, with 10 bases in between. The CDR3 DNA reads TGTGCCAGCAGCTTTCAGTCCGTGGAAAAACTGTTTTTT. Translated, it gives CASSFQSVEKLFF.

CDR3 bases: TGCGCCAGCGAGGGGGCGGAATCCTACAATGAGCAGTTCTTC. The encoded protein is CASEGAESYNEQFF. The genes are TRBV5-1 and TRBJ2-1; the match to TRBD1 covers 7 bases. Trimming at V came to 7 bases and at J to 1 base, leaving 5 bases not matched to a gene. The CDR3 is made up of 14 amino acids. Germline loops: CDR1 SGHRS, CDR2 YFSETQ.

This clonotype was detected many times. The gene calls are TRBV9 and TRBJ2-1, with D tentatively TRBD1 (6 bases). V dropped 3 bases and J dropped 6 bases, with 16 bases sitting between them. The CDR3 has 15 amino acids. Germline-derived CDR1 and CDR2 are SGDLS and YYNGEE. The chain's CDR3 is CASSGPTGQLNEQFF. The CDR3 nucleotides read TGTGCCAGCAGCGGACCGACTGGACAGCTCAATGAGCAGTTCTTC.

This clonotype occurred many times. The rearrangement joins TRBV7-2 to TRBJ2-1, with D unclear. V was cut by 1 base and J by 1 base, with 8 bases left in between. This CDR3 spans 15 amino acids. Germline CDR1 and CDR2: SGHTA and FQGNSA. CDR3 sequence reads: CASSLERRSYNEQFF. CDR3 bases: TGTGCCAGCAGCTTAGAAAGAAGGTCCTACAATGAGCAGTTCTTC.

The sample holds a few counts of this clonotype. In DNA, the CDR3 is TGTGCCAGCAGTGGACAGGGAATTGAGACAGCTTTCTTT. Protein sequence: CASSGQGIETAFF. The rearrangement joins TRBV25-1 to TRBJ1-1; 7 bases map to TRBD1. V gave up 4 bases and J gave up 10 bases; unmatched junction bases: 9. The CDR3 length is 13 residues. Germline assignment: CDR1 MGHDK and CDR2 SYGVNS.

In this sample, this clonotype turned up many times. The CDR3 DNA is TGTGCCAGCAGTGGGGGTCCCCAAGAGACCCAGTACTTC. Translating it yields CASSGGPQETQYF. The chain is built from TRBV2 and TRBJ2-5; D gene unclear. The CDR3 spans 13 residues. Between the trimmed V and J ends, which lost 4 bases and 1 base, there was a span of 7 bases. Germline CDR1 is SNHLY and CDR2 is FYNNEI.

V gene TRBV5-1 combines with J gene TRBJ1-5; 8 bases map to TRBD1. V shed 4 bases and J 6 bases; nucleotides not matched to a gene: 3. The CDR3 sequence is 13 residues long. Germline V gene sequence: CDR1 SGHRS, CDR2 YFSETQ. As DNA, the CDR3 is TGCGCCAGCAGCCCGACAGGGGCTCAGCCCCAGCATTTT. Protein product: CASSPTGAQPQHF.

This chain joins TRBV2 and TRBJ2-7; weak D call: TRBD1 (6 bases). The V and J ends lost 3 bases and 2 bases respectively, with 11 bases between them. This CDR3 is built from 14 residues. CDR1 is SNHLY, CDR2 FYNNEI, per germline. In nucleotides, the CDR3 is TGTGCCAGCAGTGACGGGACACTGCCCTACGAGCAGTACTTC. Translation: CASSDGTLPYEQYF.

In this sample, this clonotype turned up many times. The chain employs TRBV4-3 and TRBJ2-3; D is possibly TRBD2 (5 bases). V lost 4 bases, J lost 0 bases, and 11 bases lay in between. CDR1 LGHNA and CDR2 YSLEER come from the germline V gene. The CDR3 covers 15 residues. The CDR3: CASSLVATSTDTQYF. In DNA form, the CDR3 reads TGCGCCAGCAGCCTGGTAGCGACTAGCACAGATACGCAGTATTTT.

The chain carries TRBV28 and TRBJ2-7; TRBD1 aligns across 8 bases. This CDR3 comprises 14 residues. The V gene's germline CDR1 is MDHEN and CDR2 SYDVKM. J was trimmed by 0 bases and V by 5 bases; bases with no gene match: 3. CDR3: CASSPTGGSYEQYF. The CDR3 DNA reads as TGTGCCAGCAGTCCTACAGGGGGCTCCTACGAGCAGTACTTC.